This T cell receptor beta chain was recorded in a study of regulatory T cells in long-lasting Graves disease (dated by TCRdb to the early 2020s). As for the study more broadly: In the newly diagnosed Graves' disease group, patients had been taking antithyroid drugs for less than 3 months. Peripheral blood TCR sequencing and RNA sequencing compared persistent Graves' disease patients with newly diagnosed Graves' disease patients. The study was conducted in China and was registered as a clinical trial. A total of about 33 samples underwent TCR sequencing, from some 13 patients with persistent Graves' disease and approximately 20 patients with newly diagnosed Graves' disease. Here is what the overall study found, with its caveats: TRBV28, TRBJ1-2 and TRBJ2-5 were preferentially used in persistent disease, while TRBV20-1 and TRBJ2-1 were favored in newly diagnosed disease. More public clonotypes were shared among persistent patients (under 3,000) than among newly diagnosed patients (approximately 930). Peripheral blood alone was examined, since thyroid tissue, which constituted the primary lesion, could not be accessed. Only the TCR beta chain was sequenced and analyzed. The authors noted that the small sample size was a limitation that may lower accuracy. Lower TCR Shannon entropy and fewer highly expanded clones were observed in persistent Graves' disease patients than in newly diagnosed patients, which suggested clonal expansion.

In the case of this clonotype: Its antigen specificity is not known. The sample holds no much larger clone one base away, and base qualities are not on file.

The germline V gene (reference sequence) supplies CDR1 DFQATT and CDR2 SNEGSKA. Trimming at the junction amounts to 3 bases on V and 2 bases on J, and the germline ends lie 15 bases apart. The CDR3 covers 15 residues, taking in both the cysteine and the phenylalanine. Only the CDR3 DNA stays, 45 bases, in frame from base 1. Library construction relied on multiplex PCR. Sequencing used an Illumina HiSeq 4000. To build TCR beta libraries, CDR3 regions were amplified by Arm-PCR using iRepertoire HTBI primers. Gel purification was performed on PCR products prior to sequencing. As for how the authors treated the data: A total of 60 to 80 TRBV and some 13 TRBJ segments were identified across samples and were used for gene usage analysis of CDR3 amino acid clonotypes. COPE and FqMerger were used to merge filtered high-quality paired reads into contigs. BLAST was used to align contigs to IMGT TRBV, TRBD and TRBJ reference genes, with CDR3 defined following IMGT. Any clonotype with a frequency above 0.1% was counted as a highly expanded clone. Repertoire diversity was measured by Shannon entropy, and V-J evenness by the Gini coefficient. A clonotype was considered public if more than one individual shared it. The public sequencing data were trimmed at Q25 with fastp and processed into clonotypes with MiXCR by TCRdb, which kept only in-frame beta chains. Records with the same CDR3 protein are collapsed into one entry carrying the most frequent genes and DNA. TCRdb's processing, not the authors', yielded these V and J calls. In this sample the table shows over 500,000 distinct CDR3 sequences, under 20% of which occur a single time. The top ten clones comprise roughly 18% of the sample.

Explained via the paper, the time point label denotes: newly diagnosed GD, antithyroid drugs for less than 3 months. RNA was extracted from PBMCs in TRIzol for both TCR sequencing and RNA sequencing. The diagnosis of Graves' disease followed American Thyroid Association guidelines. Patients were recruited from an endocrinology department in Xi'an, China. From each patient, roughly 9 milliliters of peripheral blood was collected into an EDTA anticoagulant tube. PBMCs were isolated by Ficoll Paque Plus density gradient separation without further T cell sorting. An Agilent 2100 Bioanalyzer and agarose gel were used to check RNA quality, while a NanoDrop 2000 measured RNA concentration. These data are also associated with another study on T cells in Graves' hyperthyroidism and ophthalmopathy. The second paper states: Stable Graves' hyperthyroidism was defined as no progression to ophthalmopathy during 18 months of follow-up. Hyperthyroidism patients were newly diagnosed, had a disease duration of under 2 months, and were aged 18 to 65 years. Any patient with an uncontrolled infection, another autoimmune disease, pregnancy or lactation was excluded. Diagnoses were based on clinical symptoms, serum thyroxine and TRAb, thyroid ultrasound and orbital computed tomography. For the first round of RT-PCR on the TCR CDR3, the HTBI primer set was used together with the Qiagen OneStep RT-PCR kit. Most expanded thyroid clonotypes (frequency above 0.001) were also detected in blood, suggesting blood repertoires may reflect thyroid immune responses. A 13 V-J signature model separated ophthalmopathy from stable hyperthyroidism, with roughly 88% sensitivity and 81% to 83% specificity in cross-validation and 80%/75% in testing. In validation, the model predicted progression to ophthalmopathy a median of around six months before onset, with about 70% sensitivity and 72.22% specificity. A discovery cohort of approximately 97 patients, roughly 43 with Graves' ophthalmopathy and approximately 60 with stable Graves' hyperthyroidism, was used to find distinguishing TCR V-J signatures. An independent validation cohort of 18 to 20 hyperthyroidism patients and 17 patients who later progressed to ophthalmopathy tested prospective prediction of ophthalmopathy. The 100 or so discovery patients were divided at random into training and test sets in a 7:3 ratio. The study also compared thyroid tissue and blood T-cell repertoires from about six Graves' hyperthyroidism patients. Following sampling, methimazole starting at 30 mg daily was given to hyperthyroidism patients, and high-dose intravenous methylprednisolone was given to ophthalmopathy patients. Libraries were constructed in a second round of multiplex PCR, after which size selection and purification were performed. Libraries were sequenced paired-end with 100 bp reads on an Illumina HiSeq2000. SOAPnuke was used to process the raw data, throwing out any read that contained adapters or uncalled bases, had a mean Phred below 15, or lacked an exact constant-primer or identifier match. COPE v1.2.5 was used to merge high-quality paired reads, and clonotypes were defined as unique nucleotide sequences. MiTCR v1.1 was used to align clonotypes to the IMGT TRBV, TRBD and TRBJ reference segments. Only V-J combinations with frequency above 0.0001, covering about 99% of repertoires, were analysed. A TCS score was defined as the ratio of F50 (clonal expansion) to E x V (chaos), with BLOSUM62-based TCRdist applied between CDR3 peptides within each V-J. Welch's t-statistics and random forest reduced 500 to 550 V-J features to 13, which were used in a naive Bayes classifier (R e1071). No statistical method was used to set the sample size in advance, and investigators knew the group allocation. The paper describes TCR Vbeta CDR3 sequencing of 140 or so peripheral blood samples, made up of around 41 ophthalmopathy patients, over 70 hyperthyroidism patients and roughly 17 progressor patients.

The receptor was isolated from a woman in her twenties or thirties with Graves disease. Donor details come from another sample of the same person, matched by shared clones. The rearrangement joined TRBV20-1 to TRBJ2-3, with the D gene too uncertain to name. Sequencing used peripheral blood mononuclear cells (PBMCs), obtained at new diagnosis, from a patient treated with antithyroid drugs. The CDR3 has the sequence CSARGFGYNTDTQYF. The base sequence is TGCAGTGCTAGGGGGTTCGGGTATAACACAGATACGCAGTATTTT.